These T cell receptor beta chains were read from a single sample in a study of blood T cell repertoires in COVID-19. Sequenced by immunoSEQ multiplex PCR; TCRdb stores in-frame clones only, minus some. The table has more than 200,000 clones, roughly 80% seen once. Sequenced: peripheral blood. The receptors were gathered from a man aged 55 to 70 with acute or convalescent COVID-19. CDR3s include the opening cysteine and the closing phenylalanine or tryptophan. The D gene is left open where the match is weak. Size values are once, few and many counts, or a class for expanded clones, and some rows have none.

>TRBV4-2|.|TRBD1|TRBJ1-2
CASSQTGTGYGYTF
TGTGCCAGCAGCCAGACTGGGACAGGATATGGCTACACCTTC
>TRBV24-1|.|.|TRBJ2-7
CATSDVGGEQYF
TGTGCCACCAGTGATGTCGGAGGCGAGCAGTACTTC
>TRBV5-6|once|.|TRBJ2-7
CASSLRVSYEQYF
TGTGCCAGCAGCCTGAGGGTGTCCTACGAGCAGTACTTC
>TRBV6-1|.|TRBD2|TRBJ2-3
CASSESLAGRTDTQYF
TGTGCCAGCAGTGAAAGTTTAGCGGGGAGGACAGATACGCAGTATTTT
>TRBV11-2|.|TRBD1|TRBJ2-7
CASSYRQGAYEQYF
TGTGCCAGCAGCTATCGACAGGGGGCATACGAGCAGTACTTC
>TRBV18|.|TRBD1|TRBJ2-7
CASSPGTAYEQYF
TGTGCCAGCTCTCCCGGGACAGCCTACGAGCAGTACTTC
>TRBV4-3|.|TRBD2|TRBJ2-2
CASSQDLLREGPNTGELFF
TGCGCCAGCAGCCAAGACCTTTTGCGGGAGGGCCCGAACACCGGGGAGCTGTTTTTT
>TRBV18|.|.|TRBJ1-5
CASSPPGGEAQPQHF
TGTGCCAGCTCACCACCCGGGGGGGAAGCTCAGCCCCAGCATTTT
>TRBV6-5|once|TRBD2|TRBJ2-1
CASTNRLAQGHEQFF
TGTGCCAGCACAAACCGACTAGCCCAAGGGCATGAGCAGTTCTTC
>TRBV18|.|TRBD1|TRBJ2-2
CASSPLLQGANTGELFF
TGTGCCAGCTCACCACTCCTACAGGGGGCAAACACCGGGGAGCTGTTTTTT
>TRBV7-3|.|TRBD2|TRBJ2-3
CASSLIAGGPGGDTQYF
TGTGCCAGCAGCTTAATTGCGGGAGGGCCAGGGGGAGATACGCAGTATTTT
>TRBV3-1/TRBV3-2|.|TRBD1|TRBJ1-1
CASRRTGRANTEAFF
TGTGCCAGCAGACGGACAGGGAGGGCGAACACTGAAGCTTTCTTT
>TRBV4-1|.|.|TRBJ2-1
CASSQPLATKYNEQFF
TGCGCCAGCAGCCAACCTCTAGCAACCAAATACAATGAGCAGTTCTTC
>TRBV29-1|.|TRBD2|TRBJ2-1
CSVERWASGRVGNEQFF
TGCAGCGTTGAACGATGGGCTAGCGGGCGGGTAGGTAATGAGCAGTTCTTC
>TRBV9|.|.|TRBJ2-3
CASSSEEQGRYTQYF
TGTGCCAGCAGCTCAGAGGAACAGGGGAGGTATACGCAGTATTTT
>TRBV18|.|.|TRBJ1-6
CASSPLGSQNSPLHF
TGTGCCAGCTCACCACTTGGGAGTCAGAATTCACCCCTCCACTTT
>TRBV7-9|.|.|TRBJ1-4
CASSHQNTRNEKLFF
TGTGCCAGCAGCCACCAGAACACCCGTAATGAAAAACTGTTTTTT
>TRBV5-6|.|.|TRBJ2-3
CASSMGGADTQYF
TGTGCCAGCAGCATGGGAGGTGCAGATACGCAGTATTTT
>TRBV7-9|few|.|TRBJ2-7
CASSFAYEQYF
TGTGCCAGCAGCTTTGCGTACGAGCAGTACTTC
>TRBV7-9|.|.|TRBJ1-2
CASSLARDYGYTF
TGTGCCAGCAGCTTAGCGCGGGACTATGGCTACACCTTC
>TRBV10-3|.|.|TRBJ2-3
CASTRASTDTQYF
TGTGCCAGCACCAGGGCTAGCACAGATACGCAGTATTTT
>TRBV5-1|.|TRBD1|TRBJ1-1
CASSTRTGEAEAFF
TGCGCCAGCAGCACCCGGACAGGGGAGGCTGAAGCTTTCTTT
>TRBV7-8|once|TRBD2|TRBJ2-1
CASRVPGLAGNEQFF
TGTGCCAGCAGAGTCCCCGGGCTAGCGGGAAATGAGCAGTTCTTC
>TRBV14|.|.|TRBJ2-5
CASSPAGTGTQYF
TGTGCCAGCAGCCCCGCGGGAACAGGGACCCAGTACTTC
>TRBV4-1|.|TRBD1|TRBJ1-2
CASSREPDRAYPKNYGYTF
TGCGCCAGCAGCCGAGAGCCTGACAGGGCGTACCCGAAGAACTATGGCTACACCTTC
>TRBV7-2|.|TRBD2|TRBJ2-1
CASSLASGALNEQFF
TGTGCCAGCAGCTTAGCTAGCGGGGCCCTCAATGAGCAGTTCTTC
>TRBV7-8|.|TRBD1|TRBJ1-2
CASSEDRGLGYTF
TGTGCCAGCAGCGAGGACAGGGGGCTTGGCTACACCTTC
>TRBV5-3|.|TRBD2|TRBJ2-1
CARSSAPGLAANNEQFF
TGTGCCAGAAGCTCAGCCCCGGGACTAGCGGCTAACAATGAGCAGTTCTTC
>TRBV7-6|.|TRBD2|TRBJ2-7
CASSSRTSTNEQYF
TGTGCCAGCAGCTCTCGGACTAGTACCAACGAGCAGTACTTC
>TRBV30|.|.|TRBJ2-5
CAWTTFLQETQYF
TGTGCCTGGACCACATTCTTACAAGAGACCCAGTACTTC
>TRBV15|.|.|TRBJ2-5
CATSRDPQGQVTQYF
TGTGCCACCAGCAGAGATCCCCAGGGGCAGGTGACCCAGTACTTC